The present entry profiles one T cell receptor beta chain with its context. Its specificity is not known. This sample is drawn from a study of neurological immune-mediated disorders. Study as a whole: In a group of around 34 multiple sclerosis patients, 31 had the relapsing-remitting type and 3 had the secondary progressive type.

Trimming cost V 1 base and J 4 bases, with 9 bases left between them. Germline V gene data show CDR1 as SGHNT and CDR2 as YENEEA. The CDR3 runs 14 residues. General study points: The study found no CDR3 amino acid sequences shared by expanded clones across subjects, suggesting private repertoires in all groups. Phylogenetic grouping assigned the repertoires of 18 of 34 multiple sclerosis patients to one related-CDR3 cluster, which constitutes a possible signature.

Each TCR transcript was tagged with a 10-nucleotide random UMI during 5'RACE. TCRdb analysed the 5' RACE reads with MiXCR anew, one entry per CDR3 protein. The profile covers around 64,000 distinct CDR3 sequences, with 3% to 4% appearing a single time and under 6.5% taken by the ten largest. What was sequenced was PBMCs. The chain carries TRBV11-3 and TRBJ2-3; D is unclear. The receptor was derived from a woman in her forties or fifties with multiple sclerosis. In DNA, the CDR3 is TGTGCCAGCAGCTTAGGGTCAGTCGCAGATACGCAGTATTTT. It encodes CASSLGSVADTQYF.